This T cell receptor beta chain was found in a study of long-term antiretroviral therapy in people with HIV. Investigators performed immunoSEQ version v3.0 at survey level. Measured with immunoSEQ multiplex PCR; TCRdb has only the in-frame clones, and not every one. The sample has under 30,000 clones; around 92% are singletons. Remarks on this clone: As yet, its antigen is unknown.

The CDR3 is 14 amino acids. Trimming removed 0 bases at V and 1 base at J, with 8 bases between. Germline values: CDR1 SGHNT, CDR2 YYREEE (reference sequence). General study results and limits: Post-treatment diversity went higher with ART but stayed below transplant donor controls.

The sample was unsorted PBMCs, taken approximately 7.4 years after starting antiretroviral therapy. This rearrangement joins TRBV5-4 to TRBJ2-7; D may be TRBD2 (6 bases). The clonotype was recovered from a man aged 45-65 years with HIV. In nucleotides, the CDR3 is TGTGCCAGCAGCTTGGGCGGGGAATCCTACGAGCAGTACTTC. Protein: CASSLGGESYEQYF.